This paragraph reports one TCR beta chain. The data belong to a study of control samples from healthy donors and cancer patients. The table came from immunoSEQ multiplex PCR; TCRdb's copy has only in-frame clones and leaves some out. The data contain approximately 82,000 clones, over 75% of them singletons. V lost 6 bases and J lost 8; bases outside the gene matches: 6. The CDR3 consists of 13 residues. Germline V gene lookup returns CDR1 KGHDR and CDR2 SFDVKD. The J gene is TRBJ2-1, the V gene TRBV24-1; 7 bases are a match to TRBD2. Material: blood. The receptor was isolated from a man aged 45-60 years in good health. The CDR3 DNA sequence: TGTGCCACCAGTTTAGCGGGTCGTGATGAGCAGTTCTTC. Encoded protein: CATSLAGRDEQFF.